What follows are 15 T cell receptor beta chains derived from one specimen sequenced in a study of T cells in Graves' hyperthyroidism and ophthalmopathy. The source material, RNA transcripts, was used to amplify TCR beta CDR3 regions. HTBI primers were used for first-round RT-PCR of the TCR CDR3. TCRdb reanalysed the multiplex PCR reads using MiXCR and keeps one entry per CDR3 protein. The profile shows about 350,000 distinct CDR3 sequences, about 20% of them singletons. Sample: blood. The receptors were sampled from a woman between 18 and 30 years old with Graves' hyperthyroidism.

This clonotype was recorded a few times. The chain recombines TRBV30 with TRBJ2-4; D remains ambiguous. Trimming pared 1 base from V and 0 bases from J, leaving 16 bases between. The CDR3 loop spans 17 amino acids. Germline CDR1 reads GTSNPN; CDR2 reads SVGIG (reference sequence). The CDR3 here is CAWSAPDGAVAKNIQYF. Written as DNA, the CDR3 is TGTGCCTGGAGTGCGCCGGACGGAGCTGTAGCCAAAAACATTCAGTACTTC.

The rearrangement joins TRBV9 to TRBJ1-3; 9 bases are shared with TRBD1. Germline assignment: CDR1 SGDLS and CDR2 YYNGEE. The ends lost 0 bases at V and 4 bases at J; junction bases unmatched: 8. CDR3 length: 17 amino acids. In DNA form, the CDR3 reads TGTGCCAGCAGCGTAGACCCCGGGACAGGGCCCGGAAACACCATATATTTT. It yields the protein CASSVDPGTGPGNTIYF.

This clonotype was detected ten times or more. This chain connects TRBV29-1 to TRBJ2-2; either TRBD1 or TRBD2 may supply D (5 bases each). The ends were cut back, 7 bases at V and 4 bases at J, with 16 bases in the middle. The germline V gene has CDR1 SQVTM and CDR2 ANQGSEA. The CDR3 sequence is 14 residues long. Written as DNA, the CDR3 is TGCAGCGCCGGGGACGGCATCCTCACCGGGGAGCTGTTTTTT. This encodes CSAGDGILTGELFF.

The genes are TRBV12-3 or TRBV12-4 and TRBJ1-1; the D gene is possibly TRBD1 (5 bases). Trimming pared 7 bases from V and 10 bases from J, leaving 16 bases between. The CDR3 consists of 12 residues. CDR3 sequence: CASKRDPLIAFF. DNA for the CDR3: TGTGCCAGCAAAAGGGACCCTTTAATAGCTTTCTTT.

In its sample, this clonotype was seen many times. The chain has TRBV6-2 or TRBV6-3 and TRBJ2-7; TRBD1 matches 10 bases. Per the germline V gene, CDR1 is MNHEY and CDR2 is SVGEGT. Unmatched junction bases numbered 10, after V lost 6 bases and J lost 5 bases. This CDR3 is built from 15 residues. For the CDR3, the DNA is TGTGCCAGCAGCCGCCCCGGGACAGGGGCCAACGAGCAGTACTTC. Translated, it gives CASSRPGTGANEQYF.

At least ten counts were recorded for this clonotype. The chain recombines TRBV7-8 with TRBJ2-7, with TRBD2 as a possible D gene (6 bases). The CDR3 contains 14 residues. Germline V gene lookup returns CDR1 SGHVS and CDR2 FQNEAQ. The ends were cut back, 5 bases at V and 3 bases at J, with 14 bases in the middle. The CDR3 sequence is CASSDPSALYEQYF. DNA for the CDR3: TGTGCCAGCAGCGATCCTAGCGCTCTCTACGAGCAGTACTTC.

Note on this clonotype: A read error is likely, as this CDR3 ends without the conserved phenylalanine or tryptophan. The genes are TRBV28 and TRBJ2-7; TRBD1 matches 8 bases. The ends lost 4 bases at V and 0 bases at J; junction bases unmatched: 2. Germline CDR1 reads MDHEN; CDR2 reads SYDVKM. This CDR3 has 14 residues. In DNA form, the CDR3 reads TGTGCCAGCAGTTACAGGGGGGTCTCCTACGAGCAGTACTTG. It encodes CASSYRGVSYEQYL.

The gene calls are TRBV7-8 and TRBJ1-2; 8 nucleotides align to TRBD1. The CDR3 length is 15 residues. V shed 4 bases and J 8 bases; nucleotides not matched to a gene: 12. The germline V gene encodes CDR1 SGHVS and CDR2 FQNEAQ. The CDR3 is CASSSPGRTGQGYTF. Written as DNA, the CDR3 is TGTGCCAGCAGCTCCCCCGGACGGACAGGGCAGGGCTACACCTTC.

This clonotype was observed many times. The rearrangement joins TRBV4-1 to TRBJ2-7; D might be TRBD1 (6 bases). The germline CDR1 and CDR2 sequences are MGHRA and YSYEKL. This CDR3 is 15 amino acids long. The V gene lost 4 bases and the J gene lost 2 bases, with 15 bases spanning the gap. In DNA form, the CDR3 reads TGCGCCAGCAGCCTCAATAGGGGGTGGACCTACGAGCAGTACTTC. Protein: CASSLNRGWTYEQYF.

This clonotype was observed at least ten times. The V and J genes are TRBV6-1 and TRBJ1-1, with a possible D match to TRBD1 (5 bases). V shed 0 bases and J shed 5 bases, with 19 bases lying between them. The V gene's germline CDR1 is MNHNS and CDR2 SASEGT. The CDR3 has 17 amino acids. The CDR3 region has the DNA TGTGCCAGCAGTGAAGCGCGTCGCGGGGCGGCGACGACTGAAGCTTTCTTT. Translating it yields CASSEARRGAATTEAFF.

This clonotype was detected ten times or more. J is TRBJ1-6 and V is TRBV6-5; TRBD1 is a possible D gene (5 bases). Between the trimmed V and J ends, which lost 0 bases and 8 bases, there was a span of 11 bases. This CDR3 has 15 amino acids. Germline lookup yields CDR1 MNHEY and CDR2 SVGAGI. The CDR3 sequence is CASSYSGATDSPLHF. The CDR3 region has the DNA TGTGCCAGCAGTTACTCCGGGGCGACGGATTCACCCCTCCACTTT.

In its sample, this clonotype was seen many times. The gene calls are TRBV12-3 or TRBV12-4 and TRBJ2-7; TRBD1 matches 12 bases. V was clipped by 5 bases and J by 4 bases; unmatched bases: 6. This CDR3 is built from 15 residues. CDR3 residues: CASSRRDRGQYEQYF. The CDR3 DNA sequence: TGTGCCAGCAGTCGGCGGGACAGGGGGCAATACGAGCAGTACTTC.

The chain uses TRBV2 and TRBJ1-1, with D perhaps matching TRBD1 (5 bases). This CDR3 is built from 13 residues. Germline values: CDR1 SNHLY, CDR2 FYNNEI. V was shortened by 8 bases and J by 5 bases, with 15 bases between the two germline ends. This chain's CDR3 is CASRLEGITEAFF. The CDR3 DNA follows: TGTGCCAGCCGCCTCGAGGGGATAACTGAAGCTTTCTTT.

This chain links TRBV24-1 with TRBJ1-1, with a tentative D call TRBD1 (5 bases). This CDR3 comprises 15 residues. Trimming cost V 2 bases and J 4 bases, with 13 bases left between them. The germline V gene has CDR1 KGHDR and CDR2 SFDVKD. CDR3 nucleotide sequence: TGTGCCACCAGTGATTCCCAGGGTCTGTTCACTGAAGCTTTCTTT. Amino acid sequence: CATSDSQGLFTEAFF.

CDR3 nucleotide sequence: TGTGCCAGCTCAAGCCACCCACCGCCGGGCGAGCAGTACTTC. This sequence encodes CASSSHPPPGEQYF. J is TRBJ2-7 and V is TRBV18, with D unclear. Germline loops: CDR1 KGHSH, CDR2 LQKENI. V lost 5 bases, J lost 6 bases, and 17 bases lay in between. The length of the CDR3 is 14 residues.